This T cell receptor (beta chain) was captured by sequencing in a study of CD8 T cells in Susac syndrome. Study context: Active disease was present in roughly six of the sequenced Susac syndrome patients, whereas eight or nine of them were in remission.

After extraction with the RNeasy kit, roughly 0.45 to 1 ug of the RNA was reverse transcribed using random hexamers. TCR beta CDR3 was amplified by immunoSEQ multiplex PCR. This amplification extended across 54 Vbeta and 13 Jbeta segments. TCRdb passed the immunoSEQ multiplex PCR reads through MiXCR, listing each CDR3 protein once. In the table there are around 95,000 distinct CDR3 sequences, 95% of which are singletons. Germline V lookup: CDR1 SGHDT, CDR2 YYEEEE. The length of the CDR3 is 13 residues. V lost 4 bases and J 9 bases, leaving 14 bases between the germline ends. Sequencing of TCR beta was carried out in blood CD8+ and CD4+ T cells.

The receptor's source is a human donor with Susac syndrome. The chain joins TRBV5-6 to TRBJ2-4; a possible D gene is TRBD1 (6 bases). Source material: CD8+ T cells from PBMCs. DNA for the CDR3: TGTGCCAGCAGCACCGGTGGACAGTTCATTCAGTACTTC. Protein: CASSTGGQFIQYF.